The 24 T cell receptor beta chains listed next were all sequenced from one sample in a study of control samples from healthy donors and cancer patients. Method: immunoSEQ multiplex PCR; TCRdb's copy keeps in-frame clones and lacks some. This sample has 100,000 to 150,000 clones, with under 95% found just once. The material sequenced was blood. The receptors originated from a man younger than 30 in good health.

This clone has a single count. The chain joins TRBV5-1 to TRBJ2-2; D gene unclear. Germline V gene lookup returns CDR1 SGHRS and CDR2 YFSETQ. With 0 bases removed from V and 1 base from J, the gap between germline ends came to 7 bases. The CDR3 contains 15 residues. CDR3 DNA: TGCGCCAGCAGCTTGGCTCTAGGGAACACCGGGGAGCTGTTTTTT. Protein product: CASSLALGNTGELFF.

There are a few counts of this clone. Written as DNA, the CDR3 is TGTGCCAGCAGCGATACAGGGACGTTCAATGAGCAGTTCTTC. Its protein product is CASSDTGTFNEQFF. This rearrangement joins TRBV5-4 to TRBJ2-1, with a weak D call TRBD1 (6 bases). The CDR3 extends over 14 amino acids. CDR1 and CDR2 from the germline V gene are SGHNT and YYREEE (reference sequence). V lost 4 bases and J lost 6, with 14 bases in between.

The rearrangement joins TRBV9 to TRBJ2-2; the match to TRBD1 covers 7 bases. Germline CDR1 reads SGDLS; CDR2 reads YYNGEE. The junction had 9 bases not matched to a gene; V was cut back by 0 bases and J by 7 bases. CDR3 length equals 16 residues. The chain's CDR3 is CASSVALGGANGELFF. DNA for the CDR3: TGTGCCAGCAGCGTAGCTCTAGGGGGCGCCAACGGGGAGCTGTTTTTT.

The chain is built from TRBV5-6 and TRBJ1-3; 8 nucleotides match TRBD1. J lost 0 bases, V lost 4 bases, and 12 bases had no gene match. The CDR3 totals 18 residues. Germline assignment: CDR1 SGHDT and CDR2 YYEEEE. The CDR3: CASSVGTGPFYSGNTIYF. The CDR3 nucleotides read TGTGCCAGCAGCGTAGGGACAGGTCCCTTTTACTCTGGAAACACCATATATTTT.

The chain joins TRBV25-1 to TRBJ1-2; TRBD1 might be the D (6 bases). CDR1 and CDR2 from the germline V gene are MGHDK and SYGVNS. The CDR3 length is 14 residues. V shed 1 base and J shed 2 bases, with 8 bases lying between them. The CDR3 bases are TGTGCCAGCAGTGAATCTGGGGGCAACTATGGCTACACCTTC. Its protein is CASSESGGNYGYTF.

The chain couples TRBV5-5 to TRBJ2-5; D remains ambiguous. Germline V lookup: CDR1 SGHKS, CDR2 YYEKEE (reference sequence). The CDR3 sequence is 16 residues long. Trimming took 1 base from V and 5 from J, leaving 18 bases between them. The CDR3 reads CASSLQALWRMETQYF. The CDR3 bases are TGTGCCAGCAGCTTGCAAGCCCTGTGGCGGATGGAGACCCAGTACTTC.

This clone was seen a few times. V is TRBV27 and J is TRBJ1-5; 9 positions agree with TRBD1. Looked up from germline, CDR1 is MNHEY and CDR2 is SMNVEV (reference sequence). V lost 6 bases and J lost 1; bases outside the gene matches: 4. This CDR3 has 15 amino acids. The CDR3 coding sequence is TGTGCCAGCAGGGCCACAGGGGGCAGCAATCAGCCCCAGCATTTT. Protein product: CASRATGGSNQPQHF.

In DNA form, the CDR3 reads TGTGCCAGCAGGTCTCTCCGGGACAGGGGGTACTATGGCTACACCTTC. Amino acid sequence: CASRSLRDRGYYGYTF. V is TRBV2 and J is TRBJ1-2, with TRBD1 matching 11 bases. Germline V gives CDR1 SNHLY, CDR2 FYNNEI. The CDR3 runs to 16 residues. Trimming removed 6 bases from V and 3 bases from J; junction bases left unmatched: 9.

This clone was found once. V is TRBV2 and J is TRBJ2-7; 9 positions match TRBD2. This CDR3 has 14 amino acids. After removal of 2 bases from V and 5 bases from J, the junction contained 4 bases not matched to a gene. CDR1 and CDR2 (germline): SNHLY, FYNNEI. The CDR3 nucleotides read TGTGCCAGCAGTGAACTAGCGGGGATCGACGAGCAGTACTTC. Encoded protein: CASSELAGIDEQYF.

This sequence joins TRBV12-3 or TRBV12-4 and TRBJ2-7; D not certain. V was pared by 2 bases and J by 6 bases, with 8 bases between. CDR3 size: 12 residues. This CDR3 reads CASSLLGVEQYF. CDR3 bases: TGTGCCAGCAGTTTACTGGGTGTCGAGCAGTACTTC.

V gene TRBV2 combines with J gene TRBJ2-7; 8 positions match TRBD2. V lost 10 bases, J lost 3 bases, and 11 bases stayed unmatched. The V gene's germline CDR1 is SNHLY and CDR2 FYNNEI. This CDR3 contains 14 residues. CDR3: CANRPRGDLYEQYF. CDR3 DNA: TGTGCCAACCGCCCGCGGGGGGACCTCTACGAGCAGTACTTC.

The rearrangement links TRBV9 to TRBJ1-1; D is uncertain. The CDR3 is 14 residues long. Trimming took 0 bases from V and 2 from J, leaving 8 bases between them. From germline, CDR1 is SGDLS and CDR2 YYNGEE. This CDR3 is CASSVVRANTEAFF. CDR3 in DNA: TGTGCCAGCAGCGTAGTTAGAGCTAACACTGAAGCTTTCTTT.

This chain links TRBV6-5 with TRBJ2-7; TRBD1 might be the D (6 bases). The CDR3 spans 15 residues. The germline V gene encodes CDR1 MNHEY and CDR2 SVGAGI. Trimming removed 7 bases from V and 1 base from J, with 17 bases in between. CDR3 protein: CASIYRALASYEQYF. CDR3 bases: TGTGCCAGCATCTACAGGGCCCTAGCATCCTACGAGCAGTACTTC.

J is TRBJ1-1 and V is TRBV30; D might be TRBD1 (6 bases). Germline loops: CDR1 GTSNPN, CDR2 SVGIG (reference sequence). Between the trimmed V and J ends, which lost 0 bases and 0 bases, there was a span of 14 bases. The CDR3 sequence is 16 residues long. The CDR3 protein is CAWSVEGVGMNTEAFF. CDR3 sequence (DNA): TGTGCCTGGAGTGTAGAGGGGGTGGGCATGAACACTGAAGCTTTCTTT.

CDR3 region: CASRRQGNTEAFF. CDR3 DNA: TGTGCCAGCAGAAGACAGGGCAACACTGAAGCTTTCTTT. V usage is TRBV2 and J usage is TRBJ1-1; 7 nucleotides line up with TRBD1. Germline lookup yields CDR1 SNHLY and CDR2 FYNNEI. The CDR3 runs 13 residues. V was clipped by 6 bases and J by 2 bases; unmatched bases: 3.

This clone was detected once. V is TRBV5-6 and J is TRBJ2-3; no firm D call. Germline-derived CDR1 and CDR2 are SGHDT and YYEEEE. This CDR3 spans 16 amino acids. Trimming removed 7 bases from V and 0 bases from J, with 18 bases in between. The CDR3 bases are TGTGCCAGCCGCCAGGTGGAGTTTCTTAGCACAGATACGCAGTATTTT. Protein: CASRQVEFLSTDTQYF.

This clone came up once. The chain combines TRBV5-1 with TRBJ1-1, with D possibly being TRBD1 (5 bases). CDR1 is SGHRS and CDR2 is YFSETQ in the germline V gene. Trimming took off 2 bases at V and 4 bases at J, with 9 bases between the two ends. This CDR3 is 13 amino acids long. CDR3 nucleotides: TGCGCCAGCAGCTTCGACAGCACCACTGAAGCTTTCTTT. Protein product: CASSFDSTTEAFF.

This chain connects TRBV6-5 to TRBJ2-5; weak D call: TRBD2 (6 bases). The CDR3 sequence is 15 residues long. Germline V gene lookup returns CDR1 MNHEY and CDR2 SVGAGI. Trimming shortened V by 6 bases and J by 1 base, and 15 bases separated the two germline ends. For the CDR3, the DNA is TGTGCCAGCAGAAGCACCGGGACTTCCCAAGAGACCCAGTACTTC. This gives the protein CASRSTGTSQETQYF.

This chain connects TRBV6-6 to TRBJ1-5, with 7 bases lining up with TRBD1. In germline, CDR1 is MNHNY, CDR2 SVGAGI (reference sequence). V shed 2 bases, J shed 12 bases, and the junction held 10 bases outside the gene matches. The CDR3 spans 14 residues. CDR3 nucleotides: TGTGCCAGCAGTTACCCGAATCAGGGGGTGAGCCAGCATTTT. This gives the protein CASSYPNQGVSQHF.

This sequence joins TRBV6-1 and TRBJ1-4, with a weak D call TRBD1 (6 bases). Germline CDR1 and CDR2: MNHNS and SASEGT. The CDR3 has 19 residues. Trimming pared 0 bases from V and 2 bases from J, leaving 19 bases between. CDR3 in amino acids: CASSEAAWGFTGTNEKLFF. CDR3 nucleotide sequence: TGTGCCAGCAGTGAAGCGGCCTGGGGTTTCACAGGGACTAATGAAAAACTGTTTTTT.

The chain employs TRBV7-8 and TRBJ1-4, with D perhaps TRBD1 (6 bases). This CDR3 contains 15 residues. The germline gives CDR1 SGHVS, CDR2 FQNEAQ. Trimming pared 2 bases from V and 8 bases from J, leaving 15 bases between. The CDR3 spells CASSLRPGAGEKLFF. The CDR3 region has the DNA TGTGCCAGCAGCTTAAGGCCGGGGGCTGGGGAAAAACTGTTTTTT.

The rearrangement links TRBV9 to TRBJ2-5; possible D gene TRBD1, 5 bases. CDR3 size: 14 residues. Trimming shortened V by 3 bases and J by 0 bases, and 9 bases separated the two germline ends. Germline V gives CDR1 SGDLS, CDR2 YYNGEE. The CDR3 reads CASSADTYQETQYF. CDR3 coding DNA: TGTGCCAGCAGCGCGGACACTTACCAAGAGACCCAGTACTTC.

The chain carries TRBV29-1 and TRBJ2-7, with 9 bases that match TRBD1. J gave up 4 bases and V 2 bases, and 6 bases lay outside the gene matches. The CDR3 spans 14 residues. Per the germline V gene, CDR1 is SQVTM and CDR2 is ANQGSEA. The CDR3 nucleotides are TGCAGCGTTGAATTTCTCGGGACAGGGTACGAGCAGTACTTC. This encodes CSVEFLGTGYEQYF.

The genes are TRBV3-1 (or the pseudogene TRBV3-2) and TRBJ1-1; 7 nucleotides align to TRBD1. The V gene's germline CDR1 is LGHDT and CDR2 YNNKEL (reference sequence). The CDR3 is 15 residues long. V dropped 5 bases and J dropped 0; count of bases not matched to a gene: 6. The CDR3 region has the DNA TGTGCCAGCAGCAGACAACAGGGGATGAACACTGAAGCTTTCTTT. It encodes CASSRQQGMNTEAFF.